The 13 T cell receptor beta chains reported below all come from one sample, sequenced in a study of OX40 agonist ivuxolimab in advanced cancers. Generated by immunoSEQ multiplex PCR, the TCRdb table keeps only in-frame clones and is missing some. The table has about 110,000 clones, less than 95% seen once. This material consisted of CD4+ or CD8+ T cells sorted from blood, taken in a trial of the OX40 agonist ivuxolimab. The receptors were gathered from an adult with an advanced solid tumor such as melanoma, head and neck, liver or kidney cancer.

This clone was detected once. The chain employs TRBV9 and TRBJ1-6; D remains ambiguous. Trimming removed 6 bases from V and 7 bases from J, with 8 bases in between. The CDR3 sequence is 12 residues long. Germline CDR1 reads SGDLS; CDR2 reads YYNGEE. Written as DNA, the CDR3 is TGTGCCAGCAATGTAGGGAATTCACCCCTCCACTTT. Amino acids: CASNVGNSPLHF.

This CDR3 is CASPDGPTGQHNSPLHF. The DNA for the CDR3 is TGTGCCAGCCCCGACGGCCCGACCGGACAGCATAATTCACCCCTCCACTTT. The chain uses TRBV6-4 and TRBJ1-6; maybe TRBD1 (6 bases). Germline-derived CDR1 and CDR2 are MRHNA and SNTAGT. The CDR3 length is 17 residues. V lost 8 bases to trimming and J lost 5 bases, with 22 bases between them.

The rearrangement uses TRBV5-1 and TRBJ1-3; TRBD1 agrees at 9 bases. Germline CDR1 is SGHRS and CDR2 is YFSETQ. The CDR3 is made up of 14 amino acids. The J segment lost 4 bases and the V segment lost 4 bases, leaving 3 bases of the junction unmatched. The CDR3 sequence is CASSPGQGGNTIYF. CDR3 nucleotide sequence: TGCGCCAGCAGCCCGGGACAGGGCGGAAACACCATATATTTT.

Only one count was recorded for this clone. The V call is TRBV6-1, the J call TRBJ1-1, with D possibly being TRBD1 (5 bases). The CDR3 runs 14 residues. Germline V lookup: CDR1 MNHNS, CDR2 SASEGT. V lost 0 bases, J lost 8 bases, and 13 bases lay in between. In DNA, the CDR3 is TGTGCCAGCAGTGAAGCCGGGACCCCCGGGGAAGCTTTCTTT. It encodes CASSEAGTPGEAFF.

The chain has TRBV9 and TRBJ1-3; D is undetermined. The CDR3 covers 15 residues. Deletions cut 6 bases from V and 0 bases from J, with 13 bases between. Germline lookup yields CDR1 SGDLS and CDR2 YYNGEE. The CDR3 region has the DNA TGTGCCAGCACCCCAATTGACTACTCTGGAAACACCATATATTTT. Translated: CASTPIDYSGNTIYF.

The rearrangement links TRBV5-1 to TRBJ2-2, with D perhaps given as TRBD1 or TRBD2 (5 bases each). This CDR3 has 15 amino acids. V lost 1 base to trimming and J lost 7 bases, with 14 bases between them. In germline, CDR1 is SGHRS, CDR2 YFSETQ. CDR3 nucleotides: TGCGCCAGCAGCTTGAGGTCCGGGACCGTCGGGGAGCTGTTTTTT. It encodes CASSLRSGTVGELFF.

The chain joins TRBV5-6 to TRBJ2-3; D not certain. Trimming cost V 1 base and J 0 bases, with 9 bases left between them. This CDR3 is built from 15 residues. Germline V gene lookup returns CDR1 SGHDT and CDR2 YYEEEE. The CDR3 sequence is CASSLLGMSTDTQYF. CDR3 nucleotides: TGTGCCAGCAGCTTGTTGGGCATGAGCACAGATACGCAGTATTTT. Full variable domain (rest looked up from reference TRBV5-6 and TRBJ2-3): DAGVTQSPTHLIKTRGQQVTLRCSPKSGHDTVSWYQQALGQGPQFIFQYYEEEERQRGNFPDRFSGHQFPNYSSELNVNALLLGDSALYLCASSLLGMSTDTQYFGPGTRLTVL.

V and J are TRBV30 and TRBJ2-5; 12 positions agree with TRBD2. This CDR3 region has 15 residues. Germline-derived CDR1 and CDR2 are GTSNPN and SVGIG (reference sequence). After removal of 4 bases from V and 2 bases from J, the junction contained 5 bases not matched to a gene. The CDR3, as DNA: TGTGCCTGGACGGGACTAGCGGGCGGGCAAGAGACCCAGTACTTC. Amino acid sequence: CAWTGLAGGQETQYF.

The chain has TRBV5-4 and TRBJ2-3; weak D call: TRBD1 (5 bases). Germline V gene data show CDR1 as SGHNT and CDR2 as YYREEE (reference sequence). The CDR3 sequence is 13 residues long. V lost 4 bases and J lost 1, with 7 bases in between. For the CDR3, the DNA is TGTGCCAGCAGCCAAGGGGGCACAGATACGCAGTATTTT. Residues: CASSQGGTDTQYF.

This rearrangement joins TRBV21-1 to TRBJ2-7; TRBD2, the table's D call, was not compared with the DNA. TRBV21-1 is termed a pseudogene. The CDR3 is made up of 16 amino acids. Written as DNA, the CDR3 is TGTGCCAGCAGCTTAAGCCCCGGGACTAGTCTCTACGAGCAGTACTTC. Translating it yields CASSLSPGTSLYEQYF.

The chain joins TRBV5-1 to TRBJ1-3, with D possibly being TRBD1 (5 bases). The CDR3 is 16 residues long. V dropped 4 bases and J dropped 4 bases, with 18 bases sitting between them. The germline V gene has CDR1 SGHRS and CDR2 YFSETQ. The CDR3 here is CASSGGSPQKGNTIYF. CDR3 DNA sequence: TGCGCCAGCAGCGGGGGATCCCCCCAAAAGGGAAACACCATATATTTT.

This chain uses TRBV25-1 with TRBJ2-1; the D is unclear. The CDR3 loop spans 13 amino acids. CDR1 and CDR2 (germline): MGHDK, SYGVNS. V dropped 4 bases and J dropped 11 bases, with 15 bases sitting between them. The CDR3 DNA sequence: TGTGCCAGCAGTGCCTTCACACCCCGGCAGCAGTTCTTC. This codes for CASSAFTPRQQFF. Based on the CDR3 plus reference TRBV25-1 and TRBJ2-1, the full variable domain is EADIYQTPRYLVIGTGKKITLECSQTMGHDKMYWYQQDPGMELHLIHYSYGVNSTEKGDLSSESTVSRIRTEHFPLTLESARPSHTSQYLCASSAFTPRQQFFGPGTRLTVL.

This chain joins TRBV2 and TRBJ1-1; no clear D. Germline assignment: CDR1 SNHLY and CDR2 FYNNEI. The CDR3 loop spans 14 amino acids. Deletions cut 7 bases from V and 2 bases from J, with 14 bases between. For the CDR3, the DNA is TGTGCCAGCATGGTTTTACCAGCCAACACTGAAGCTTTCTTT. Translating it yields CASMVLPANTEAFF. The whole variable domain, filled in from reference TRBV2 and TRBJ1-1, reads EPEVTQTPSHQVTQMGQEVILRCVPISNHLYFYWYRQILGQKVEFLVSFYNNEISEKSEIFDDQFSVERPDGSNFTLKIRSTKLEDSAMYFCASMVLPANTEAFFGQGTRLTVV.